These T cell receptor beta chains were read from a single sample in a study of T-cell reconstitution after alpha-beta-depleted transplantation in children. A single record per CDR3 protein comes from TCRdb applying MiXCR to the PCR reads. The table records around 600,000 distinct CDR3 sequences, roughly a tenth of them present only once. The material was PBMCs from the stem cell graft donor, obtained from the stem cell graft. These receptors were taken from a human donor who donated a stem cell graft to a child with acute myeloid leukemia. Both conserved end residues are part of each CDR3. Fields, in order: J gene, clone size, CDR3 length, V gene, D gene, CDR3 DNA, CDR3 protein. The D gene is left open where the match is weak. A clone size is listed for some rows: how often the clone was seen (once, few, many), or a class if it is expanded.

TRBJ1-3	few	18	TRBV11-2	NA	TGTGCCAGCTCCCCCGTATCGGGCAGCCTTATCTCTGGAAACACCATATATTTT	CASSPVSGSLISGNTIYF
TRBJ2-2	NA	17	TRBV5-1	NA	TGCGCCAGCAGCCACCCCACTAGTGGTGGCGCAACCGGGGAGCTGTTTTTT	CASSHPTSGGATGELFF
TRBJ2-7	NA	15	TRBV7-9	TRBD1	TGTGCCAGCAGCCCGGTGGAAGGGGGCTTCTACGAGCAGTACTTC	CASSPVEGGFYEQYF
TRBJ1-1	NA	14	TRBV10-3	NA	TGTGCCATCAGGGAGTGGGGGGGGAACACTGAAGCTTTCTTT	CAIREWGGNTEAFF
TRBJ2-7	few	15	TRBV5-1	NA	TGCGCCAGCAGCGTGGAGGCAGGGGCACACTACGAGCAGTACTTC	CASSVEAGAHYEQYF
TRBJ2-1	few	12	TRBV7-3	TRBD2	TGTGCCAGCAGCTTTACTAGCGACGAGCAGTTCTTC	CASSFTSDEQFF
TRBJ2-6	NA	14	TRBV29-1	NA	TGCAGCGTCGTCGGGGCCTCTGGGGTCAACGTCCTGACTTTC	CSVVGASGVNVLTF
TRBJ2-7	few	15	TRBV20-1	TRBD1	TGCAGTGCTAGAGAAGCCGACAGGGGGCCCCACGAGCAGTACTTC	CSAREADRGPHEQYF
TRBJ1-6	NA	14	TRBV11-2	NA	TGTGCCAGCAGCTTAATAGGTTTGGATTCACCCCTCCACTTT	CASSLIGLDSPLHF
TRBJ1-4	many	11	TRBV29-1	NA	TGCAGCGTTGAGGAGAATGAAAAACTGTTTTTT	CSVEENEKLFF
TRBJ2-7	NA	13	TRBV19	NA	TGTGCCACCGGGGGGCGGAGAGAAGACGAGCAGTACTTC	CATGGRREDEQYF
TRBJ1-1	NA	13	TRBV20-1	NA	TGCAGTGCTAGTCCACGGCTCGGGACTGAAGCTTTCTTT	CSASPRLGTEAFF
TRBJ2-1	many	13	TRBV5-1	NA	TGCGCCAGCAGCACTCCTCTGCTCGTTGAGCAGTTCTTC	CASSTPLLVEQFF
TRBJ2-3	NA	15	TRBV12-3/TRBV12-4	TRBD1	TGTGCCAGCAGCACTAGGACAGGACGCACAGGTACGCAGTATTTT	CASSTRTGRTGTQYF
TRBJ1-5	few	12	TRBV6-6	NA	TGTGCCAGCCAGATCGGGGGACAGCCCCAGCATTTT	CASQIGGQPQHF
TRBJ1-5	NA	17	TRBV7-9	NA	TGTGCCAGCAGCTCGGACGGGGGGGGGTCGAGCAATCAGCCCCAGCATTTT	CASSSDGGGSSNQPQHF
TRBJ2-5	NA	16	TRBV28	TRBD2	TGTGCCAGCAGTCCCCCGGGCGGGAGGGTAGGAGAGACCCAGTACTTC	CASSPPGGRVGETQYF
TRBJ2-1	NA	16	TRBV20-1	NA	TGCAGTGCTGCTTTTCTAGTCGGACCATGGGACGATGAGCAGTTCTTC	CSAAFLVGPWDDEQFF
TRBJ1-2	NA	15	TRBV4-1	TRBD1	TGCGCCAGCAGCCCACCGGACAGGGGGGGATATGGCTACACCTTC	CASSPPDRGGYGYTF
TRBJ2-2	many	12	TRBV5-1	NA	TGCGCCAGCAGCTTTGACACCGGGGAGCTGTTTTTT	CASSFDTGELFF
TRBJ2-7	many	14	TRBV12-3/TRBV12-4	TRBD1	TGTGCCAGCAGTCTGGGACAGGCAATCCACGAGCAGTACTTC	CASSLGQAIHEQYF
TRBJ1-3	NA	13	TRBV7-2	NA	TGTGCCAGCAGCCCCTCAGGGGCGAACACCATATATTTT	CASSPSGANTIYF
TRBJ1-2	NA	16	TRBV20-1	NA	TGCAGTGCAAGATTGGTAGGGCGGGGTAGTAGTGATGGCTACACCTTC	CSARLVGRGSSDGYTF
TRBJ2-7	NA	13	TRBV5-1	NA	TGCGCCAGCAGCTTGGAGGCAGCGTACGAGCAGTACTTC	CASSLEAAYEQYF
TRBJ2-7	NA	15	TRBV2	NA	TGTGCCAGCAGTGAAGCAACAGGAGCCTTCTACGAGCAGTACTTC	CASSEATGAFYEQYF
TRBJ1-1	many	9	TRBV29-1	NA	TGCAGCGGGGGTACTGAAGCTTTCTTT	CSGGTEAFF
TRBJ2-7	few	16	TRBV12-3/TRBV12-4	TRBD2	TGTGCCAGCAGGTCCGGGACTAGCGGGCCTCCCTACGAGCAGTACTTC	CASRSGTSGPPYEQYF
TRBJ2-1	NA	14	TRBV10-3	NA	TGTGCCATCAGTGTTCTGGGTTTGCGGAATGAGCAGTTCTTC	CAISVLGLRNEQFF
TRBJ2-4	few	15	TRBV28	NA	TGTGCCAGCAGTTTTAGGGGCGCAGCCAAAAACATTCAGTACTTC	CASSFRGAAKNIQYF
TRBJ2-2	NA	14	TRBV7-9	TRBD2	TGTGCCAGCACTCGGGCTAGCGGGACCGGGGAGCTGTTTTTT	CASTRASGTGELFF
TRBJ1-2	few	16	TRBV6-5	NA	TGTGCCAGCAGTTACTCCGGGGGGAGGGTGAACTATGGCTACACCTTC	CASSYSGGRVNYGYTF
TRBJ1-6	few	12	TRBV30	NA	TGTGCCTTACAGGGCGAGCGGTCACCCCTCCACTTT	CALQGERSPLHF
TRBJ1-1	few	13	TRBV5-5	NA	TGTGCCAGCAGTTCACAGATGGGGGCGGCGACTTTCTTT	CASSSQMGAATFF
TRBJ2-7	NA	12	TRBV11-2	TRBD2	TGTGCCAGCAGTAGCGGGACCGGCGAGCAGTACTTC	CASSSGTGEQYF
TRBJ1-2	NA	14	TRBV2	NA	TGTGCCAGCAGTCTCGGACAAGTGGGCTATGGCTACACCTTC	CASSLGQVGYGYTF
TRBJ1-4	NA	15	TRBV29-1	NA	TGCAGCGTGGCCCCGGGGCTTTTTCCCAATGAAAAACTGTTTTTT	CSVAPGLFPNEKLFF
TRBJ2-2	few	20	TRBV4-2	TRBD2	TGTGCCAGCAGCCCTTACATGACGGTGGGACTAGCCCAGAACACCGGGGAGCTGTTTTTT	CASSPYMTVGLAQNTGELFF
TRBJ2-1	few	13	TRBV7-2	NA	TGTGCCAGCAGCTTAGAAGGTCGAGGGGAGCAGTTCTTC	CASSLEGRGEQFF
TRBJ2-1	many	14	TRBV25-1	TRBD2	TGTGCCAGCAGTCGGACTAGCTCGCGCAATGAGCAGTTCTTC	CASSRTSSRNEQFF
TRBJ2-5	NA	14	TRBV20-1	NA	TGCAGTGCTGCCGGGACGGGCGCAGGGGAGACCCAGTACTTC	CSAAGTGAGETQYF
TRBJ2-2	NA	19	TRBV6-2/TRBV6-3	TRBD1	TGTGCCAGCAGCCTGTCGCGGGACAGGGCTGAGGGGGACACCGGGGAGCTGTTTTTT	CASSLSRDRAEGDTGELFF
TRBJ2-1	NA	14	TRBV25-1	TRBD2	TGTGCCAGCAGGCCGGAGGGGAGGGCCAATGAGCAGTTCTTC	CASRPEGRANEQFF
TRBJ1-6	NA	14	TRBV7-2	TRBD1	TGTGCCAGCAGTCGACAGGGAAGTCGTTCACCCCTCCACTTT	CASSRQGSRSPLHF
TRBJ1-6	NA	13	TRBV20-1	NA	TGCAGTGCTAGCCCTGACTTGGATTCACCCCTCCACTTT	CSASPDLDSPLHF
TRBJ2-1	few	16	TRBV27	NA	TGTGCCAGCAGTCTACAATCCGGGTCGGGTTACAATGAGCAGTTCTTC	CASSLQSGSGYNEQFF
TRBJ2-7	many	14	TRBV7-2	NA	TGTGCCAGCAGGGGGACTGCAGGGCTCCGGGAGCAGTACTTC	CASRGTAGLREQYF
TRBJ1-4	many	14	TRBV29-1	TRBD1	TGCAGCGTCGCTTACGGGACAGATTATGAAAAACTGTTTTTT	CSVAYGTDYEKLFF
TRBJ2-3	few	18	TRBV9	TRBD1	TGTGCCAGCAGCTCCCGGACAGGGCCCCCGAAGTTCACAGATACGCAGTATTTT	CASSSRTGPPKFTDTQYF
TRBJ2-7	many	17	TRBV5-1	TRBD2	TGCGCCAGCACCCTTGGCCCAACTTCTAGCGGGAGCTACGAGCAGTACTTC	CASTLGPTSSGSYEQYF
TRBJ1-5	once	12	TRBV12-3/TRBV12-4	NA	TGTGCCAGCAGCCCTTCCCTTTCGCCCCAGCATTTT	CASSPSLSPQHF
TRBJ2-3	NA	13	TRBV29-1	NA	TGCAGCGTTGAAGTAGGCCAGGGAGATACGCAGTATTTT	CSVEVGQGDTQYF
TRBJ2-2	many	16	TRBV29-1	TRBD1	TGCAGCGTCCAGGGGACAGGGGGGACGAACACCGGGGAGCTGTTTTTT	CSVQGTGGTNTGELFF